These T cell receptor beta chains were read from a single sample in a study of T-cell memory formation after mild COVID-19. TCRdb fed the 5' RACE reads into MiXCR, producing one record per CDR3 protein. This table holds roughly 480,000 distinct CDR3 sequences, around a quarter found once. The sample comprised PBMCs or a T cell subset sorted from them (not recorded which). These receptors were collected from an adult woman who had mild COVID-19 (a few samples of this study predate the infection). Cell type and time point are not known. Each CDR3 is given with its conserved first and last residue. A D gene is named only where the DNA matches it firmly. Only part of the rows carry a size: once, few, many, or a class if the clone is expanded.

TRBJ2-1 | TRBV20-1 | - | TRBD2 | CSATVPGLEAYNEQFF | TGCAGTGCTACTGTCCCGGGACTAGAGGCCTACAATGAGCAGTTCTTC
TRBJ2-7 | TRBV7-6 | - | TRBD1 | CASSLAKDRSYEQYF | TGTGCCAGCAGCTTAGCCAAGGACAGGTCCTACGAGCAGTACTTC
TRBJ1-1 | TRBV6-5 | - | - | CASSYDAGPNTEAFF | TGTGCCAGCAGTTACGACGCAGGACCGAACACTGAAGCTTTCTTT
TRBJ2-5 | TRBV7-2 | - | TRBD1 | CASSLQTGGGETQYF | TGTGCCAGCAGCCTACAGACAGGGGGCGGAGAGACCCAGTACTTC
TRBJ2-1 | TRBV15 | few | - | CATSRQHGEQFF | TGTGCCACCAGCAGGCAACATGGTGAGCAGTTCTTC
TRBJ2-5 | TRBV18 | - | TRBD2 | CASSRAGGPETQYF | TGTGCCAGCTCGCGAGCGGGAGGGCCGGAGACCCAGTACTTC
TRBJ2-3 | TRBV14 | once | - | CASSQEIGNTDTQYF | TGTGCCAGCAGCCAAGAGATCGGGAACACAGATACGCAGTATTTT
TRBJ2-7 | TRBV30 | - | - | CAWSWDSTYEQYF | TGTGCCTGGAGTTGGGACTCCACCTACGAGCAGTACTTC
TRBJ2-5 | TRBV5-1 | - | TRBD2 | CASSFSGGIQETQYF | TGCGCCAGCAGCTTTTCGGGGGGAATCCAAGAGACCCAGTACTTC
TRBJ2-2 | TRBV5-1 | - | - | CASSPIPLTGNTGELFF | TGCGCCAGCAGCCCCATTCCTTTGACAGGGAACACCGGGGAGCTGTTTTTT
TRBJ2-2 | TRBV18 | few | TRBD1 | CASSTSPGQGANGELFF | TGTGCCAGCTCAACCTCACCGGGACAGGGGGCAAACGGGGAGCTGTTTTTT
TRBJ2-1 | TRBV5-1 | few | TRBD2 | CASSPDWTSGKDEQFF | TGCGCCAGCAGCCCGGATTGGACTAGCGGGAAGGATGAGCAGTTCTTC
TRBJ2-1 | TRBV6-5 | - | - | CASSALEGYNEQFF | TGTGCCAGCAGCGCTTTAGAGGGCTACAATGAGCAGTTCTTC
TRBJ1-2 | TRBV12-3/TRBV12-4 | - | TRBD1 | CASSHRGLNYGYTF | TGTGCCAGCAGTCACAGGGGGCTGAACTATGGCTACACCTTC
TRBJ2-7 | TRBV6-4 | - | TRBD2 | CASIKREWYEQYF | TGTGCCAGCATAAAGCGGGAGTGGTACGAGCAGTACTTC
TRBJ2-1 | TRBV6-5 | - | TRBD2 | CASSYRALAGGPYNEQFF | TGTGCCAGCAGTTACAGGGCCTTAGCGGGAGGTCCCTACAATGAGCAGTTCTTC
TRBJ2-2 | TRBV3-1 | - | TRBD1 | CASSPETGYTGELFF | TGTGCCAGCAGCCCGGAGACAGGGTACACCGGGGAGCTGTTTTTT
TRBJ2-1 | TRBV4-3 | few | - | CASSQDLITGAKYNEQFF | TGCGCCAGCAGCCAAGATCTTATAACGGGAGCAAAGTACAATGAGCAGTTCTTC
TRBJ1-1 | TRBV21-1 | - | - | CASSKEGGESQGAGGTEAFF | TGTGCCAGCAGCAAAGAGGGAGGGGAGAGTCAGGGGGCCGGTGGTACTGAAGCTTTCTTT
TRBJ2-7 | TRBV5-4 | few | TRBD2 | CASSPSGREAYEQYF | TGTGCCAGCAGCCCTAGCGGGAGAGAGGCCTACGAGCAGTACTTC
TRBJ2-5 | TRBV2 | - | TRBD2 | CASSDLAGGEETQYF | TGTGCCAGCAGTGATCTAGCGGGGGGTGAGGAGACCCAGTACTTC
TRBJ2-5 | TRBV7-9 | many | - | CASSLSHSQETQYF | TGTGCCAGCAGCTTATCACACAGCCAAGAGACCCAGTACTTC